The 13 T cell receptor beta chains below come from one sample, sequenced in a study of T-cell reconstitution after alpha-beta-depleted transplantation in children. Molecular barcoding with unique molecular identifiers was used for the TCRbeta library. TCRdb fed the PCR reads into MiXCR, producing one record per CDR3 protein. The repertoire includes just under 250,000 distinct CDR3 sequences, roughly a quarter of them detected once, and about 2.8% sits in the top ten. Sequencing used PBMCs, obtained before TCRalphabeta/CD19-depleted stem cell transplant. The receptors derive from a girl under 10 years old with Fanconi anemia, due to receive a stem cell transplant.

This clonotype has more than one count but fewer than ten. This chain joins TRBV29-1 and TRBJ2-7; D is possibly TRBD1 (6 bases). The CDR3 sequence is 13 residues long. Trimming left V 6 bases short and J 4 bases short, with 16 bases between. Germline values: CDR1 SQVTM, CDR2 ANQGSEA. The CDR3 spells CSVTGPGLYEQYF. The DNA of the CDR3 is TGCAGCGTCACAGGGCCGGGCCTTTACGAGCAGTACTTC.

The V gene is TRBV25-1, the J gene TRBJ2-7; D is ambiguous. This CDR3 comprises 16 residues. V lost 1 base and J 0 bases, leaving 13 bases between the germline ends. Germline V CDR1 and CDR2: MGHDK, SYGVNS. Here the CDR3 DNA reads TGTGCCAGCAGTGAATGTCGCGTCGTCCTCTCCTACGAGCAGTACTTC. Its protein is CASSECRVVLSYEQYF.

There are many counts of this clonotype. V usage is TRBV9 and J usage is TRBJ1-2, with D possibly matching TRBD1 (5 bases). The CDR3 has 16 residues. The germline V gene encodes CDR1 SGDLS and CDR2 YYNGEE. The V end was cut by 3 bases, the J end by 3 bases, with 18 bases between. This CDR3 reads CASSAPSYGAHYGYTF. The CDR3 nucleotides are TGTGCCAGCAGCGCCCCAAGCTACGGGGCTCACTATGGCTACACCTTC. Using reference TRBV9 and TRBJ1-2 for the parts outside the CDR3, the full variable domain is DSGVTQTPKHLITATGQRVTLRCSPRSGDLSVYWYQQSLDQGLQFLIQYYNGEERAKGNILERFSAQQFPDLHSELNLSSLELGDSALYFCASSAPSYGAHYGYTFGSGTRLTVV.

V usage is TRBV12-3 or TRBV12-4 and J usage is TRBJ1-5; 8 nucleotides match TRBD1. The CDR3 extends over 15 amino acids. With 6 bases clipped from V and 2 bases from J, the junction kept 6 bases outside the gene matches. The chain's CDR3 is CASSMTGVGNQPQHF. CDR3 nucleotides: TGTGCCAGCAGCATGACAGGGGTGGGCAATCAGCCCCAGCATTTT.

This clonotype has only a few counts. The chain joins TRBV18 to TRBJ2-5, with 11 bases identical to TRBD2. V was clipped by 6 bases and J by 4 bases; unmatched bases: 13. Germline V gives CDR1 KGHSH, CDR2 LQKENI. CDR3 length: 17 residues. DNA of the CDR3: TGTGCCAGCTCTTCAAGGCGAACTAGCGGGAGTCCAGAGACCCAGTACTTC. It specifies CASSSRRTSGSPETQYF.

This clonotype was seen repeatedly, ten times or more. DNA for the CDR3: TGCAGTGCTAGAGATTTGGGAGCGGGGGGTCTGATCGAGCAGTACTTC. The encoded protein is CSARDLGAGGLIEQYF. This chain connects TRBV20-1 to TRBJ2-7, with 9 positions matching TRBD2. The CDR3 runs to 16 residues. J was trimmed by 6 bases and V by 0 bases; bases with no gene match: 12. Per germline, CDR1 DFQATT and CDR2 SNEGSKA (reference sequence).

The chain joins TRBV20-1 to TRBJ1-1; perhaps TRBD1 as D (5 bases). The CDR3 length is 13 residues. Per germline, CDR1 DFQATT and CDR2 SNEGSKA (reference sequence). CDR3 in amino acids: CRTTGTVNTEAFF. The CDR3 region has the DNA TGCAGGACAACCGGGACCGTGAACACTGAAGCTTTCTTT.

This clonotype was seen at least ten times. CDR3 nucleotide sequence: TGCAGCGTTGTGACTGGGGGGGTCGGCACCGGGGAGCTGTTTTTT. Its translation: CSVVTGGVGTGELFF. This chain connects TRBV29-1 to TRBJ2-2, with 7 bases lining up with TRBD2. J lost 4 bases, V lost 4 bases, and 9 bases had no gene match. The CDR3 spans 15 residues. CDR1 is SQVTM, CDR2 ANQGSEA, per germline.

This clonotype has at least ten counts. This chain links TRBV20-1 with TRBJ2-7; D unclear. This CDR3 has 13 residues. Germline lookup yields CDR1 DFQATT and CDR2 SNEGSKA (reference sequence). Here the CDR3 reads CRPFRASSYEQYF. As DNA, the CDR3 is TGCAGACCCTTCCGGGCCAGCTCCTACGAGCAGTACTTC.

This clonotype turned up a few times. This chain connects TRBV29-1 to TRBJ2-2; 12 nucleotides match TRBD2. Germline V gives CDR1 SQVTM, CDR2 ANQGSEA. CDR3 size: 13 residues. V lost 6 bases, J lost 8 bases, and 4 bases stayed unmatched. The CDR3 sequence: CSVWTSGNGELFF. The CDR3 DNA reads TGCAGCGTCTGGACTAGCGGGAATGGGGAGCTGTTTTTT.

The chain employs TRBV5-1 and TRBJ1-1; 7 nucleotides line up with TRBD1. Germline values: CDR1 SGHRS, CDR2 YFSETQ. The CDR3 spans 12 residues. V was clipped by 3 bases and J by 11 bases; unmatched bases: 7. CDR3 DNA sequence: TGCGCCAGCAGCTCAACAGGGGTTGGGGCTTTCTTT. It specifies CASSSTGVGAFF.

The chain carries TRBV7-6 and TRBJ2-3; TRBD2 matches at 7 bases. With 3 bases clipped from V and 1 base from J, the junction kept 1 base outside the gene matches. There are 14 residues in the CDR3. Looked up from germline, CDR1 is SGHVS and CDR2 is FNYEAQ. CDR3: CASSFREGTDTQYF. The CDR3 DNA reads TGTGCCAGCAGCTTTCGGGAGGGCACAGATACGCAGTATTTT. Full variable domain (rest looked up from reference TRBV7-6 and TRBJ2-3): GAGVSQSPRYKVTKRGQDVALRCDPISGHVSLYWYRQALGQGPEFLTYFNYEAQQDKSGLPNDRFSAERPEGSISTLTIQRTEQRDSAMYRCASSFREGTDTQYFGPGTRLTVL.

This clonotype was seen many times. The chain uses TRBV20-1 and TRBJ1-5; TRBD1 matches 7 bases. This CDR3 is built from 14 residues. J lost 0 bases, V lost 4 bases, and 3 bases had no gene match. Germline V gene sequence: CDR1 DFQATT, CDR2 SNEGSKA (reference sequence). This CDR3 reads CSAIRDSSNQPQHF. In DNA form, the CDR3 reads TGCAGTGCTATACGGGACAGTAGCAATCAGCCCCAGCATTTT.